A selection of T cell receptor beta chains follows, all from one sample in a study of CDR3 diversity in severe acne. One entry per CDR3 protein results from TCRdb running MiXCR on the PCR reads. The sample shows 89,000 or so distinct CDR3 sequences, about 48% of them seen only once. The source material was blood. All receptors come from a male donor in good health, serving as a control. CDR3s include the opening cysteine and the closing phenylalanine or tryptophan. D genes are given only for firm matches. The size field is filled for only some rows; it gives once, few, many or a size class.

clone_size,v_call,j_call,d_call,cdr3_nt,cdr3_aa
few,TRBV2,TRBJ1-2,.,TGTGCCAGCAGTGAGGTGGGGAACTATGGCTACACCTTC,CASSEVGNYGYTF
few,TRBV29-1,TRBJ2-3,TRBD2,TGCAGCGTTGTACCAGCGGGAGGGCCCACAGATACGCAGTATTTT,CSVVPAGGPTDTQYF
few,TRBV5-1,TRBJ2-1,.,TGCGCCAGCAGCTTGGTGGGGGAGGCCGGTAATGAGCAGTTCTTC,CASSLVGEAGNEQFF
.,TRBV6-5,TRBJ1-2,TRBD1,TGTGCCAGCAGTTACGGTAATACAGGGGACGGCTACGCCTTC,CASSYGNTGDGYAF
.,TRBV20-1,TRBJ2-1,TRBD2,TGCAGTGCTAGAGATCAAAGCGGGAAAAGCTCCTACAATGAGCAGTTCTTC,CSARDQSGKSSYNEQFF
few,TRBV7-9,TRBJ2-7,TRBD1,TGTGCCAGCAGCACTCCGGGACAGGGCTACGAGCAGTACTTC,CASSTPGQGYEQYF
.,TRBV20-1,TRBJ1-5,TRBD1,TGCAGTGCTAGCGGACAGGGGCAGCCCCAGCATTTT,CSASGQGQPQHF
.,TRBV20-1,TRBJ2-5,TRBD2,TGCAGTGCCGAAGCGGGGGGGCAAGAGACCCAGTACTTC,CSAEAGGQETQYF
.,TRBV29-1,TRBJ2-1,.,TGCAGCGTTGATCAACAGGGCAATGAGCAGTTCTTC,CSVDQQGNEQFF
.,TRBV2,TRBJ1-2,.,TGTGCCAGCAGTTCGGGGGGGAAAAGTCATGGCTACACCTTC,CASSSGGKSHGYTF
.,TRBV20-1,TRBJ2-7,TRBD1,TGCAGTGCTAGAGGGACAGGGCGGGGAAACGAGCAGTACTTC,CSARGTGRGNEQYF
.,TRBV2,TRBJ2-5,TRBD1,TGTGCCAGCAGTTTACGGGACAGGGAGACCCAGTACTTC,CASSLRDRETQYF
.,TRBV6-4,TRBJ2-7,.,TGTGCCAGCAGTTACACCTTCGGGGCCTACGAGCAGTACTTC,CASSYTFGAYEQYF
medium-sized,TRBV9,TRBJ1-1,.,TGTGCCAGCAGCGTAACCGGGCTGAACACTGAAGCTTTCTTT,CASSVTGLNTEAFF
few,TRBV2,TRBJ2-7,.,TGTGCCAGCATTTCGGACTTTGAGCAGTACTTC,CASISDFEQYF
many,TRBV10-2,TRBJ2-7,TRBD1,TGCGCCAGCAGTGGAACAGGGGGGTACGAGCAGTACTTC,CASSGTGGYEQYF
.,TRBV25-1,TRBJ2-7,.,TGTGCCAGCAGAGCTTCAGGGGACTACGAGCAGTACTTC,CASRASGDYEQYF
.,TRBV5-1,TRBJ2-6,.,TGCGCCAGCACGATCTCTGGGGCCAACGTCCTGACTTTC,CASTISGANVLTF
.,TRBV12-3/TRBV12-4,TRBJ2-7,.,TGTGCCAGCAGGATAGGGCGGCGGAGCTCCTACGAGCAGTACTTC,CASRIGRRSSYEQYF
many,TRBV20-1,TRBJ2-1,.,TGCAGTGCTAGAGATGTTGAAAGGGTAGCTGAGCAGTTCTTC,CSARDVERVAEQFF
few,TRBV10-3,TRBJ1-2,.,TGTGCCATCAGTGATGACGGGGGCGGCTACACCTTC,CAISDDGGGYTF
.,TRBV9,TRBJ2-1,TRBD1,TGTGCCAGCAGCGTAGAGGGCGGACAGGGGGCTATTGAGCAGTTCTTC,CASSVEGGQGAIEQFF
.,TRBV20-1,TRBJ1-2,.,TGCAGTGCTAGCACGACGGAGTATGGCTACACCTTC,CSASTTEYGYTF
many,TRBV6-1,TRBJ1-2,.,TGTGCCAGCAGTGGACCGTACTATGGCTACACCTTC,CASSGPYYGYTF
.,TRBV7-9,TRBJ2-7,.,TGTGCCAGCAGTTCCATCACTGGACAGTACGAGCAGTACTTC,CASSSITGQYEQYF
many,TRBV29-1,TRBJ1-2,TRBD1,TGCAGCGTTGAAGTCGGGACAGGGAATGGCTACACCTTC,CSVEVGTGNGYTF
.,TRBV7-9,TRBJ2-1,TRBD1,TGTGCCAGCAGCTTATCGGGACAGGGCGGGAGCTCCTACAATGAGCAGTTCTTC,CASSLSGQGGSSYNEQFF
few,TRBV29-1,TRBJ2-5,.,TGCAGCGTTGAAGGGAGAGCGGAGGGGGAGACCCAGTACTTC,CSVEGRAEGETQYF
.,TRBV27,TRBJ2-7,.,TGTGCCAGCAGCTGGGGCAGTCCTCCCCACGAGCAGTACTTC,CASSWGSPPHEQYF
.,TRBV5-1,TRBJ1-2,TRBD1,TGCGCCAGCAGGAACCCTCGGGACAGCCCCTATGGCTACACCTTC,CASRNPRDSPYGYTF
medium-sized,TRBV20-1,TRBJ1-2,.,TGCAGTGCTAGCCCTCACAGAAACTATGGCTACACCTTC,CSASPHRNYGYTF
few,TRBV6-6,TRBJ2-3,.,TGTGCCAGCAGTGCCCCGCGAGGGCCAAGCACAGATACGCAGTATTTT,CASSAPRGPSTDTQYF
.,TRBV20-1,TRBJ1-1,.,TGCCAGCCGGGAAGGTACACTGAAGCTTTCTTT,CQPGRYTEAFF
medium-sized,TRBV29-1,TRBJ2-1,.,TGCAGCGTTGGGGCAGGGGCGATCAATGAGCAGTTCTTC,CSVGAGAINEQFF
.,TRBV12-3/TRBV12-4,TRBJ2-3,.,TGTGCCAGCACCGACTTAGCGGAGGCTGACACAGATACGCAGTATTTT,CASTDLAEADTDTQYF
.,TRBV29-1,TRBJ1-2,.,TGCAGCGTTGACAAACAAAGACTCAACTATGGCTACACCTTC,CSVDKQRLNYGYTF
many,TRBV7-9,TRBJ2-1,TRBD1,TGTGCCAGCCGACTCGACAGGGTATGGAACAATGAGCAGTTCTTC,CASRLDRVWNNEQFF
.,TRBV5-4,TRBJ2-3,.,TGTGCCAGCAGCCCCTACCTCACAGATACGCAGTATTTT,CASSPYLTDTQYF
few,TRBV5-4,TRBJ1-2,.,TGTGCCAGCAGCCAGCGACAGGCTGCTAACTATGGCTACACCTTC,CASSQRQAANYGYTF
few,TRBV2,TRBJ1-4,TRBD1,TGTGCCAGCACGGGACAGACTCATGAAAAACTGTTTTTT,CASTGQTHEKLFF
.,TRBV20-1,TRBJ1-6,.,TGCAGTGCTCCAAACAGCGCGGGGAATAATTCACCCCTCCACTTT,CSAPNSAGNNSPLHF
.,TRBV5-4,TRBJ2-2,.,TGTGCCAGCAGCATCCGTGGGGGAGGGGAGCTGTTTTTT,CASSIRGGGELFF
.,TRBV20-1,TRBJ2-7,TRBD2,TGCAGTGCTACGGGAGGCCTCTACGAGCAGTACTTC,CSATGGLYEQYF